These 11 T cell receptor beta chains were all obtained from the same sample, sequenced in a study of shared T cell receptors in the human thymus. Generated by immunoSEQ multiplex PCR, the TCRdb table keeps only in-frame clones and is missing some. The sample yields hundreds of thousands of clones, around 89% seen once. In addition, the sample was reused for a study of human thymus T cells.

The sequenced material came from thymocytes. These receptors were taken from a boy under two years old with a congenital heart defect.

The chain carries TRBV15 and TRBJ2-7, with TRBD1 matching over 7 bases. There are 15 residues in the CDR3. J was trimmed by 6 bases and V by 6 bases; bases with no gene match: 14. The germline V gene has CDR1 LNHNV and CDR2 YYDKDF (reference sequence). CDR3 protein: CATREYDRVQSEQYF. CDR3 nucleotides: TGTGCCACCAGGGAATATGACAGGGTACAATCCGAGCAGTACTTC.

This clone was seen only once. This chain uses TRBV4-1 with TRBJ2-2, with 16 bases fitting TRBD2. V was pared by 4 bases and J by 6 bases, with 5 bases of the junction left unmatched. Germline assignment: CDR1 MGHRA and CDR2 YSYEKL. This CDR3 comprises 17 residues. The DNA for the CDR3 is TGCGCCAGCAGCCTACTGGGACTAGCGGGAGGGGCCGGGGAGCTGTTTTTT. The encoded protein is CASSLLGLAGGAGELFF.

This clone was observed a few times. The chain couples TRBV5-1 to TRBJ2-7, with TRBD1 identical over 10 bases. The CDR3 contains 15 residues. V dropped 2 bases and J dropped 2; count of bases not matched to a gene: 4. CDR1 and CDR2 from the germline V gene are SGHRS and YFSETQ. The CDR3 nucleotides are TGCGCCAGCAGCTTCGGGACAGGGGACCCCTACGAGCAGTACTTC. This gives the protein CASSFGTGDPYEQYF.

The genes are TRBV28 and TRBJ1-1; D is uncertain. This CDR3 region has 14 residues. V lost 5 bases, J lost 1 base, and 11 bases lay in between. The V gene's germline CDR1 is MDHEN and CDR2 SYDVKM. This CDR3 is CASSTNRWNTEAFF. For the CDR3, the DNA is TGTGCCAGCAGTACAAACAGATGGAACACTGAAGCTTTCTTT. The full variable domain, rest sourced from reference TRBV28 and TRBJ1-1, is DVKVTQSSRYLVKRTGEKVFLECVQDMDHENMFWYRQDPGLGLRLIYFSYDVKMKEKGDIPEGYSVSREKKERFSLILESASTNQTSMYLCASSTNRWNTEAFFGQGTRLTVV.

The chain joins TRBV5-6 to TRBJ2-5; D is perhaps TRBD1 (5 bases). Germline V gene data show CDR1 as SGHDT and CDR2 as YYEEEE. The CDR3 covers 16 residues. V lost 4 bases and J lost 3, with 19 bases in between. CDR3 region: CASSPRERQIKETQYF. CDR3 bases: TGTGCCAGCAGCCCCCGCGAACGACAGATTAAAGAGACCCAGTACTTC.

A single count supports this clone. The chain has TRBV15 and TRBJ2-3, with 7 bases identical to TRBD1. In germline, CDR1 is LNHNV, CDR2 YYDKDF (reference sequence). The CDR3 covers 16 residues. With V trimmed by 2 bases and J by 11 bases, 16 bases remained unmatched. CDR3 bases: TGTGCCACCAGCAGAACTACAGGGGTCCTGGTCGAGGGGCAGTATTTT. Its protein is CATSRTTGVLVEGQYF.

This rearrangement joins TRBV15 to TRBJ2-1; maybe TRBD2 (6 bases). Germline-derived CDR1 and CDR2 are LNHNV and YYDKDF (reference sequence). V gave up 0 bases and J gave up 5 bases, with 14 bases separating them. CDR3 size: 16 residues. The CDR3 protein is CATSRDLERRDNEQFF. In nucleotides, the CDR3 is TGTGCCACCAGCAGAGATCTCGAGCGGAGGGACAATGAGCAGTTCTTC.

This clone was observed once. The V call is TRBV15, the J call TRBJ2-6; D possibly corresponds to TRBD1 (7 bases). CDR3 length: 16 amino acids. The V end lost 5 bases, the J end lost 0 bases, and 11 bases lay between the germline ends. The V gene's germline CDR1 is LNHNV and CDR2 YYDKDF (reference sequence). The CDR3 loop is CATSPGGPSGANVLTF. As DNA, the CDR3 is TGTGCCACCAGCCCAGGGGGGCCCTCTGGGGCCAACGTCCTGACTTTC.

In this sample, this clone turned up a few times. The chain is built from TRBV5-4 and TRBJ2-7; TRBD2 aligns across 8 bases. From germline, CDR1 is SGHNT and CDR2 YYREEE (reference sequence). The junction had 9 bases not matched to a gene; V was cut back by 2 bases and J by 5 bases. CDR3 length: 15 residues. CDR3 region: CASSLGAAGDHEQYF. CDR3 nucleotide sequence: TGTGCCAGCAGCTTAGGTGCAGCGGGAGACCACGAGCAGTACTTC.

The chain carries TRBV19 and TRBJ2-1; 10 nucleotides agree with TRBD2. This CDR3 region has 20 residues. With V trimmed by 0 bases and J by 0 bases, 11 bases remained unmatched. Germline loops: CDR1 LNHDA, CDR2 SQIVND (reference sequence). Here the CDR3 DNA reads TGTGCCAGTAGTATAGATCGTCGGCTAGCGGGAGCAACCTCCTACAATGAGCAGTTCTTC. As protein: CASSIDRRLAGATSYNEQFF.

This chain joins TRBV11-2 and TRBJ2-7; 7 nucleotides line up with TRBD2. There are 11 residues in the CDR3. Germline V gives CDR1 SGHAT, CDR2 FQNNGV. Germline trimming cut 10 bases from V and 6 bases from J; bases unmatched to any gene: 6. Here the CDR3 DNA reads TGTGCCATGGGGGGGAGGGGCGAGCAGTACTTC. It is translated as CAMGGRGEQYF. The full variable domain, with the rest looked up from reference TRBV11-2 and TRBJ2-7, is EAGVAQSPRYKIIEKRQSVAFWCNPISGHATLYWYQQILGQGPKLLIQFQNNGVVDDSQLPKDRFSAERLKGVDSTLKIQPAKLEDSAVYLCAMGGRGEQYFGPGTRLTVT.